These 17 T cell receptor beta chains share one sample of origin, sequenced in a study of blood T cell repertoires in COVID-19. The method was immunoSEQ multiplex PCR; TCRdb's version includes in-frame clones alone and lacks a portion of them. The sample holds approximately 150,000 clones, roughly 87% seen once. Source material: PBMCs or T cells enriched from blood (not recorded which). The receptors stem from a woman between 40 and 50 years old who had been exposed to COVID-19.

V usage is TRBV24-1 and J usage is TRBJ2-3, with D perhaps matching TRBD2 (6 bases). There are 13 residues in the CDR3. V was clipped by 4 bases and J by 9 bases, with 13 bases between them. The germline CDR1 and CDR2 sequences are KGHDR and SFDVKD. Here the CDR3 DNA reads TGTGCCACCAGTGACCCGGGACTCGCGACGCAGTATTTT. The encoded protein is CATSDPGLATQYF.

V is TRBV4-1 and J is TRBJ1-1, with D maybe TRBD1 (5 bases). The CDR3 loop spans 14 amino acids. Germline assignment: CDR1 MGHRA and CDR2 YSYEKL. Trimming took off 2 bases at V and 5 bases at J, with 12 bases between the two ends. CDR3 in DNA: TGCGCCAGCAGCCAAATTGGGGCGCGGACTGAAGCTTTCTTT. Protein product: CASSQIGARTEAFF.

This rearrangement joins TRBV28 to TRBJ2-6; no definite D call. The CDR3 runs to 16 residues. Trimming removed 10 bases from V and 0 bases from J, with 16 bases in between. Germline CDR1 is MDHEN and CDR2 is SYDVKM. The chain's CDR3 is CAINSGAPSGANVLTF. In DNA, the CDR3 is TGTGCCATCAACTCCGGAGCCCCCTCTGGGGCCAACGTCCTGACTTTC. Supplemented by reference TRBV28 and TRBJ2-6, the full variable domain reads DVKVTQSSRYLVKRTGEKVFLECVQDMDHENMFWYRQDPGLGLRLIYFSYDVKMKEKGDIPEGYSVSREKKERFSLILESASTNQTSMYLCAINSGAPSGANVLTFGAGSRLTVL.

The CDR3 DNA is TGTGCCAGCAGCGTAGGTTGGGAGGACACTGAAGCTTTCTTT. It translates to CASSVGWEDTEAFF. The genes are TRBV9 and TRBJ1-1; no firm D call. The V gene's germline CDR1 is SGDLS and CDR2 YYNGEE. V lost 0 bases to trimming and J lost 3 bases, with 9 bases between them. This CDR3 comprises 14 residues.

This clone was picked up a small number of times. J is TRBJ1-1 and V is TRBV7-8; the D is unclear. The germline CDR1 and CDR2 sequences are SGHVS and FQNEAQ. V was cut by 5 bases and J by 0 bases, with 16 bases left in between. The CDR3 is 16 amino acids. In nucleotides, the CDR3 is TGTGCCAGCAGCCCAACAAGCGGAGGGTTGAACACTGAAGCTTTCTTT. It encodes CASSPTSGGLNTEAFF. Filled out from reference TRBV7-8 and TRBJ1-1, the complete variable domain reads GAGVSQSPRYKVAKRGQDVALRCDPISGHVSLFWYQQALGQGPEFLTYFQNEAQLDKSGLPSDRFFAERPEGSVSTLKIQRTQQEDSAVYLCASSPTSGGLNTEAFFGQGTRLTVV.

J is TRBJ1-2 and V is TRBV6-4, with 7 bases aligning to TRBD1. The junction had 3 bases not matched to a gene; V was cut back by 3 bases and J by 5 bases. Germline assignment: CDR1 MRHNA and CDR2 SNTAGT. The CDR3 is 13 amino acids. The CDR3 DNA is TGTGCCAGCAGTGAGACAGGGAAGTATGGCTACACCTTC. It translates to CASSETGKYGYTF.

The chain employs TRBV20-1 and TRBJ1-1; TRBD1 matches at 10 bases. With V trimmed by 3 bases and J by 6 bases, 7 bases remained unmatched. The CDR3 length is 14 residues. Germline values: CDR1 DFQATT, CDR2 SNEGSKA (reference sequence). CDR3 loop: CSASLRTGGAEAFF. CDR3 in DNA: TGCAGTGCTAGTCTCAGGACAGGGGGGGCTGAAGCTTTCTTT.

This clone was counted only a few times. The chain is built from TRBV14 and TRBJ2-1; 7 nucleotides line up with TRBD1. CDR1 and CDR2 (germline): SGHDN, FVKESK. The ends lost 4 bases at V and 8 bases at J; junction bases unmatched: 5. The CDR3 loop spans 13 amino acids. CDR3 nucleotides: TGTGCCAGCAGCCGGAACAGGGGACATGAGCAGTTCTTC. As protein: CASSRNRGHEQFF.

This clone was observed many times. The CDR3 bases are TGCGCCAGCAGCTTGGCCCTAGGGGCCGGGGAGCTGTTTTTT. Amino acids: CASSLALGAGELFF. This chain links TRBV5-1 with TRBJ2-2; D may be TRBD1 (5 bases). Germline CDR1 and CDR2: SGHRS and YFSETQ. V was pared by 0 bases and J by 6 bases, with 9 bases between. This CDR3 region has 14 residues.

This clone occurred a few times. This rearrangement joins TRBV21-1 to TRBJ1-5; TRBD1, as called in the table, went unchecked against the DNA. TRBV21-1 is recorded as a pseudogene. The CDR3 covers 18 residues. CDR3 DNA sequence: TGTGCCAGCAGCAAAGGGTTAACGGGGACAGGGAAAACTCAGCCCCAGCATTTT. It translates to CASSKGLTGTGKTQPQHF.

This clone was found a few times. The chain joins TRBV3-1 (or the pseudogene TRBV3-2) to TRBJ1-5; D is perhaps TRBD1 (5 bases). The CDR3 sequence is 13 residues long. Trimming left V 3 bases short and J 7 bases short, with 10 bases between. The germline V gene has CDR1 LGHDT and CDR2 YNNKEL (reference sequence). As DNA, the CDR3 is TGTGCCAGCAGCCAGGCAGGGAAACAGCCCCAGCATTTT. Protein: CASSQAGKQPQHF.

The V and J genes are TRBV19 and TRBJ1-2, with 11 bases fitting TRBD1. CDR1 and CDR2 from the germline V gene are LNHDA and SQIVND (reference sequence). The CDR3 contains 15 residues. The J segment lost 3 bases and the V segment lost 4 bases, leaving 4 bases of the junction unmatched. CDR3 amino acids: CASSTGQGVDYGYTF. As DNA, the CDR3 is TGTGCCAGTAGTACGGGACAGGGGGTAGACTATGGCTACACCTTC.

In its sample, this clone was seen once. The gene calls are TRBV5-6 and TRBJ1-3; D gene unclear. Trimming removed 4 bases from V and 0 bases from J, with 5 bases in between. The germline gives CDR1 SGHDT, CDR2 YYEEEE. The length of the CDR3 is 13 residues. The CDR3 DNA reads TGTGCCAGCAGCCGGAGCTCTGGAAACACCATATATTTT. It translates to CASSRSSGNTIYF.

This chain uses TRBV2 with TRBJ2-1; TRBD2 matches 10 bases. The J segment lost 6 bases and the V segment lost 6 bases, leaving 8 bases of the junction unmatched. Germline values: CDR1 SNHLY, CDR2 FYNNEI. The CDR3 sequence is 15 residues long. As DNA, the CDR3 is TGTGCCAGCAGCGTAGGACTAGCGGTCTTCAATGAGCAGTTCTTC. This codes for CASSVGLAVFNEQFF.

V usage is TRBV19 and J usage is TRBJ1-2, with 7 bases fitting TRBD1. CDR1 and CDR2 from the germline V gene are LNHDA and SQIVND (reference sequence). V shed 3 bases and J 8 bases; nucleotides not matched to a gene: 9. The CDR3 has 14 residues. The CDR3 reads CASSIMTGWDGYTF. In DNA form, the CDR3 reads TGTGCCAGTAGTATCATGACAGGGTGGGACGGCTACACCTTC.

The chain recombines TRBV6-5 with TRBJ1-6; a weak D match, TRBD1 (6 bases). The V end lost 7 bases, the J end lost 8 bases, and 12 bases lay between the germline ends. This CDR3 region has 13 residues. Germline lookup yields CDR1 MNHEY and CDR2 SVGAGI. CDR3 DNA: TGTGCCAGCATTCGGACAGATTATTCACCCCTCCACTTT. Its translation: CASIRTDYSPLHF.

The CDR3 loop reads CASSISGTTSGEKLFF. CDR3 in DNA: TGTGCCAGTAGTATCTCTGGGACAACTTCGGGTGAAAAACTGTTTTTT. The rearrangement links TRBV19 to TRBJ1-4, with TRBD1 as a possible D gene (6 bases). Germline lookup yields CDR1 LNHDA and CDR2 SQIVND (reference sequence). This CDR3 has 16 amino acids. V lost 3 bases, J lost 7 bases, and 18 bases lay in between. The full variable domain, its missing parts supplied by reference TRBV19 and TRBJ1-4, is DGGITQSPKYLFRKEGQNVTLSCEQNLNHDAMYWYRQDPGQGLRLIYYSQIVNDFQKGDIAEGYSVSREKKESFPLTVTSAQKNPTAFYLCASSISGTTSGEKLFFGSGTQLSVL.